The 22 T cell receptor beta chains given below trace back to one sample, sequenced in a study of PD-1 blockade in classical Hodgkin lymphoma. Time point of the sample: cycle 4 day 1 (C4D1), after five to seven weeks of nivolumab. Each patient's relapse followed autologous stem cell transplantation, and brentuximab vedotin exposure varied. This table comes from immunoSEQ multiplex PCR, and its TCRdb copy is limited to in-frame clones, with some not included. The sample holds 43,000 or so clones; approximately 78% are singletons and the top ten take less than 40%. The source was peripheral blood mononuclear cells (PBMCs), collected before the fourth cycle of nivolumab. These receptor sequences come from a human donor with classical Hodgkin lymphoma.

The chain recombines TRBV9 with TRBJ2-5; D might be TRBD1 (6 bases). V dropped 4 bases and J dropped 2 bases, with 15 bases sitting between them. CDR3 length equals 15 residues. CDR1 is SGDLS, CDR2 YYNGEE, per germline. CDR3 sequence (DNA): TGTGCCAGCAGCACAAGGACAGCTCAACAAGAGACCCAGTACTTC. It encodes CASSTRTAQQETQYF.

The rearrangement joins TRBV5-1 to TRBJ2-7; 10 nucleotides match TRBD2. Trimming removed 4 bases from V and 6 bases from J; junction bases left unmatched: 10. Per the germline V gene, CDR1 is SGHRS and CDR2 is YFSETQ. The CDR3 has 15 amino acids. The CDR3 here is CASSVTSGVWGEQYF. CDR3 in DNA: TGCGCCAGCAGCGTCACTAGCGGGGTTTGGGGCGAGCAGTACTTC.

The chain recombines TRBV28 with TRBJ1-2, with D possibly TRBD1 on 6 matching bases. From germline, CDR1 is MDHEN and CDR2 SYDVKM. V shed 7 bases and J shed 2 bases, with 17 bases lying between them. The CDR3 is 15 residues long. CDR3 DNA: TGTGCCAGCACCCCCGGTGGGGGGCAAAACTATGGCTACACCTTC. It is translated as CASTPGGGQNYGYTF.

This chain joins TRBV6-5 and TRBJ1-4; D unresolved. The CDR3 loop spans 14 amino acids. Germline assignment: CDR1 MNHEY and CDR2 SVGAGI. Trimming took 2 bases from V and 0 from J, leaving 4 bases between them. CDR3 protein: CASSYEATNEKLFF. The CDR3 nucleotides read TGTGCCAGCAGTTACGAGGCAACTAATGAAAAACTGTTTTTT.

V is TRBV5-5 and J is TRBJ2-3; either TRBD1 or TRBD2 may supply D (6 bases each). Trimming shortened V by 3 bases and J by 5 bases, and 16 bases separated the two germline ends. The CDR3 length is 15 residues. Germline assignment: CDR1 SGHKS and CDR2 YYEKEE (reference sequence). The CDR3 protein is CASSWGGGGGDTQYF. In DNA, the CDR3 is TGTGCCAGCAGCTGGGGTGGAGGGGGTGGAGATACGCAGTATTTT. The whole variable domain, filled in from reference TRBV5-5 and TRBJ2-3, reads DAGVTQSPTHLIKTRGQQVTLRCSPISGHKSVSWYQQVLGQGPQFIFQYYEKEERGRGNFPDRFSARQFPNYSSELNVNALLLGDSALYLCASSWGGGGGDTQYFGPGTRLTVL.

The chain joins TRBV27 to TRBJ2-2, with TRBD2 matching 14 bases. This CDR3 is built from 16 residues. Germline lookup yields CDR1 MNHEY and CDR2 SMNVEV (reference sequence). Trimming removed 8 bases from V and 7 bases from J; junction bases left unmatched: 9. CDR3 residues: CASGRGLAGVVGELFF. CDR3 coding DNA: TGTGCCAGCGGTAGGGGACTAGCGGGGGTAGTCGGGGAGCTGTTTTTT.

The chain carries TRBV15 and TRBJ2-5, with D perhaps assigned TRBD1 or TRBD2 (5 bases each). Deletions cut 0 bases from V and 5 bases from J, with 22 bases between. Looked up from germline, CDR1 is LNHNV and CDR2 is YYDKDF (reference sequence). The CDR3 has 18 amino acids. The CDR3 DNA follows: TGTGCCACCAGCAGAGAGTCCCCCCTCCGGGACCTCGGGGAGACCCAGTACTTC. As protein: CATSRESPLRDLGETQYF.

In nucleotides, the CDR3 is TGTGCCATCAGTGAGGGAGGAGATTATGGCTACACCTTC. Residues: CAISEGGDYGYTF. This chain connects TRBV10-3 to TRBJ1-2; D gene uncertain. This CDR3 comprises 13 residues. The V end lost 2 bases, the J end lost 5 bases, and 9 bases lay between the germline ends. Germline CDR1 ENHRY, CDR2 SYGVKD.

The rearrangement joins TRBV12-5 to TRBJ2-7, with 12 bases matching TRBD2. With 0 bases clipped from V and 5 bases from J, the junction kept 5 bases outside the gene matches. This CDR3 spans 16 amino acids. Germline CDR1 LGHNT, CDR2 FRNRAP. The CDR3 DNA sequence: TGTGCTAGTGGTTTGGTACTAACTAGCGGGGGGCACGAGCAGTACTTC. Protein sequence: CASGLVLTSGGHEQYF.

The chain joins TRBV6-6 to TRBJ2-3; 8 bases fit TRBD2. This CDR3 is 15 amino acids long. Trimming at V came to 5 bases and at J to 0 bases, leaving 4 bases not matched to a gene. CDR1 MNHNY and CDR2 SVGAGI come from the germline V gene (reference sequence). The CDR3 DNA sequence: TGTGCCAGCAGTCCCAGCGGGGGAAGCACAGATACGCAGTATTTT. Amino acids: CASSPSGGSTDTQYF.

V is TRBV18 and J is TRBJ1-1; 9 positions agree with TRBD1. Germline V lookup: CDR1 KGHSH, CDR2 LQKENI. V lost 2 bases and J lost 6; bases outside the gene matches: 7. This CDR3 has 15 amino acids. The CDR3 coding sequence is TGTGCCAGCTCACCAGGGACAGGGTTCATTCCTGAAGCTTTCTTT. It specifies CASSPGTGFIPEAFF. Variable domain in full (rest from reference TRBV18 and TRBJ1-1): NAGVMQNPRHLVRRRGQEARLRCSPMKGHSHVYWYRQLPEEGLKFMVYLQKENIIDESGMPKERFSAEFPKEGPSILRIQQVVRGDSAAYFCASSPGTGFIPEAFFGQGTRLTVV.

V and J are TRBV28 and TRBJ1-5; D remains unclear. Per germline, CDR1 MDHEN and CDR2 SYDVKM. V was trimmed by 8 bases and J by 6 bases, leaving 8 bases between them. This CDR3 has 11 amino acids. The CDR3 is CASAAGQPQHF. As DNA, the CDR3 is TGTGCCAGCGCCGCGGGTCAGCCCCAGCATTTT.

V usage is TRBV18 and J usage is TRBJ2-6; D is ambiguous. Germline V CDR1 and CDR2: KGHSH, LQKENI. This CDR3 is 15 amino acids long. The V and J ends lost 4 bases and 0 bases respectively, with 7 bases between them. The CDR3 nucleotides read TGTGCCAGCTCACTGGGAAGCTCTGGGGCCAACGTCCTGACTTTC. Encoded protein: CASSLGSSGANVLTF.

The chain is built from TRBV19 and TRBJ2-7, with D possibly being TRBD1 (6 bases). The germline CDR1 and CDR2 sequences are LNHDA and SQIVND (reference sequence). V gave up 1 base and J gave up 6 bases, with 16 bases separating them. CDR3 size: 15 residues. The CDR3 region has the DNA TGTGCCAGTAGTATAGGTACAGGGAAGGCGGGCGAGCAGTACTTC. Translating gives CASSIGTGKAGEQYF.

J is TRBJ2-3 and V is TRBV29-1; D unresolved. Germline values: CDR1 SQVTM, CDR2 ANQGSEA. Trimming stripped 2 bases from V and 4 bases from J, with 22 bases between. The CDR3 spans 17 residues. This CDR3 is CSVENSINLIPPDTQYF. In nucleotides, the CDR3 is TGCAGCGTTGAAAACTCGATCAACTTAATCCCCCCAGATACGCAGTATTTT.

The chain recombines TRBV2 with TRBJ1-5; TRBD1 agrees at 7 bases. Unmatched junction bases numbered 4, after V lost 5 bases and J lost 0 bases. Germline V gene sequence: CDR1 SNHLY, CDR2 FYNNEI. The CDR3 length is 15 residues. The DNA of the CDR3 is TGTGCCAGCAGTCGGGACAGAAATAGCAATCAGCCCCAGCATTTT. Protein product: CASSRDRNSNQPQHF.

The chain employs TRBV5-8 and TRBJ2-2, with 8 bases aligning to TRBD1. Germline assignment: CDR1 SGHTS and CDR2 YDEGEE. The CDR3 spans 16 residues. The ends lost 3 bases at V and 0 bases at J; junction bases unmatched: 4. The CDR3 DNA reads as TGTGCCAGCAGCTCCTGGACAGGGTCGAACACCGGGGAGCTGTTTTTT. It encodes CASSSWTGSNTGELFF.

The chain is built from TRBV19 and TRBJ2-6, with D unclear. Trimming left V 8 bases short and J 0 bases short, with 11 bases between. Per germline, CDR1 LNHDA and CDR2 SQIVND (reference sequence). There are 15 residues in the CDR3. CDR3 amino acids: CASGESVSGANVLTF. CDR3 coding DNA: TGTGCCAGTGGAGAATCCGTCTCTGGGGCCAACGTCCTGACTTTC.

In its sample, this clone was seen a few times. The chain links TRBV25-1 to TRBJ1-2, with D maybe TRBD1 (6 bases). Trimming took 8 bases from V and 0 from J, leaving 10 bases between them. There are 13 residues in the CDR3. The V gene's germline CDR1 is MGHDK and CDR2 SYGVNS. The CDR3 loop is CASETGTNYGYTF. CDR3 coding DNA: TGTGCCAGCGAGACAGGAACTAACTATGGCTACACCTTC.

V usage is TRBV19 and J usage is TRBJ1-1; D possibly corresponds to TRBD1 (5 bases). This CDR3 region has 15 residues. Between the trimmed V and J ends, which lost 7 bases and 1 base, there was a span of 16 bases. Germline lookup yields CDR1 LNHDA and CDR2 SQIVND (reference sequence). The CDR3 spells CASTRSTGSNTEAFF. CDR3 bases: TGTGCCAGTACCCGCAGCACAGGTTCGAACACTGAAGCTTTCTTT.

The rearrangement joins TRBV18 to TRBJ2-7, with D uncertain. Germline V gene sequence: CDR1 KGHSH, CDR2 LQKENI. V lost 6 bases to trimming and J lost 6 bases, with 12 bases between them. The CDR3 length is 12 residues. The CDR3, as DNA: TGTGCCAGCTCCGACTCAAGGGCCGAGCAGTACTTC. Amino acid sequence: CASSDSRAEQYF.

The V and J genes are TRBV28 and TRBJ2-7; TRBD1 matches 8 bases. CDR1 is MDHEN, CDR2 SYDVKM, per germline. The CDR3 spans 15 residues. J gave up 3 bases and V 6 bases, and 10 bases lay outside the gene matches. CDR3 DNA: TGTGCCAGCAGCTCAGGACAGGGCCACGTCTACGAGCAGTACTTC. It encodes CASSSGQGHVYEQYF. Filled out from reference TRBV28 and TRBJ2-7, the complete variable domain reads DVKVTQSSRYLVKRTGEKVFLECVQDMDHENMFWYRQDPGLGLRLIYFSYDVKMKEKGDIPEGYSVSREKKERFSLILESASTNQTSMYLCASSSGQGHVYEQYFGPGTRLTVT.